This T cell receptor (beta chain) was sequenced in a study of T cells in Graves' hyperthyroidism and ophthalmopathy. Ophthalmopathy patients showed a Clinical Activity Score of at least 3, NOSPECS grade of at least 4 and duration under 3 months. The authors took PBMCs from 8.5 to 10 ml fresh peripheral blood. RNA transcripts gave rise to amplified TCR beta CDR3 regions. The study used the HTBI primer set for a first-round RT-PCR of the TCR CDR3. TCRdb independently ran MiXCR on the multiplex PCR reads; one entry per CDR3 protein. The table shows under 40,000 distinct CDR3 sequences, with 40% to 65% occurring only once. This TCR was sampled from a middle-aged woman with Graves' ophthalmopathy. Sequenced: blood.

The CDR3 DNA follows: TGTGCCAGCAGGGACAGGGCAGGAAACACTGAGCAGTTCTTC. Translated: CASRDRAGNTEQFF. The V call is TRBV12-3 or TRBV12-4, the J call TRBJ2-1; 8 bases align to TRBD1. Trimming cost V 6 bases and J 9 bases; bases outside gene matches: 10. The CDR3 runs 14 residues.